In this sample, the clone carrying this TCR beta chain turned up once. Its target is not known. The data originate from a study of resident and recirculating memory T cells in vitiligo. At the level of the study: Epidermis came from shave biopsies of lesional and nonlesional sites, plus PBMCs. No cells were sorted; samples were homogenized just before genomic DNA extraction.

The study, taken as a whole, reports: Different lesions suggested infiltration by different T cell clones.

J gave up 2 bases and V 4 bases, and 5 bases lay outside the gene matches. CDR1 is MGHRA, CDR2 YSYEKL, per germline. The CDR3 runs to 15 residues. Libraries were prepared by immunoSEQ multiplex PCR; TCRdb keeps only in-frame clonotypes and omits some of them. Among 70,000 to 95,000 clones listed, about 92% were seen once. The sequence was obtained from a male donor with vitiligo. Input material: blood. V usage is TRBV4-1 and J usage is TRBJ2-7; 10 bases align to TRBD2. This CDR3 reads CASSLLAGGPYEQYF. CDR3 DNA: TGCGCCAGCAGCCTCTTAGCGGGAGGCCCCTACGAGCAGTACTTC.